The 10 T cell receptor beta chains given below trace back to one sample, sequenced in a study of early stage breast cancer tumors. Libraries were prepared by immunoSEQ multiplex PCR; TCRdb keeps only in-frame clonotypes and omits some of them. In the table there are some 36,000 clones, over 65% of which are singletons. The specimen sequenced was blood. These receptors were collected from a person between 55 and 69 years old with breast cancer.

The chain has TRBV18 and TRBJ2-4; D is perhaps TRBD1 (6 bases). The CDR3 totals 16 residues. CDR1 is KGHSH, CDR2 LQKENI, per germline. Trimming pared 2 bases from V and 5 bases from J, leaving 16 bases between. The CDR3 protein is CASSPISGTNQNIQYF. In nucleotides, the CDR3 is TGTGCCAGCTCACCAATTTCCGGGACAAACCAAAACATTCAGTACTTC.

V gene TRBV15 combines with J gene TRBJ1-5, with 10 bases matching TRBD1. Looked up from germline, CDR1 is LNHNV and CDR2 is YYDKDF (reference sequence). J gave up 1 base and V 7 bases, and 4 bases lay outside the gene matches. The CDR3 runs to 15 residues. CDR3 DNA sequence: TGTGCCACCACACCGGACAGGGGGAGCAATCAGCCCCAGCATTTT. As protein: CATTPDRGSNQPQHF.

This clone has just one count. The V and J genes are TRBV5-1 and TRBJ2-5; the D gene is possibly TRBD2 (5 bases). Judging by the DNA end, TRBJ2-7 fits better; the J call may be wrong. Germline CDR1 SGHRS, CDR2 YFSETQ. The CDR3 is made up of 14 amino acids. The CDR3 is CASSLSGNPYEQYF. The DNA for the CDR3 is TGCGCCAGCAGCTTGAGCGGCAACCCCTACGAGCAGTACTTC.

A few counts support this clone. CDR3 nucleotides: TGTGCCAGCAGCTTGGTGGGATACACTGAAGCTTTCTTT. Its protein product is CASSLVGYTEAFF. The chain employs TRBV5-4 and TRBJ1-1; no definite D call. The CDR3 covers 13 residues. V lost 0 bases, J lost 3 bases, and 6 bases lay in between. The V gene's germline CDR1 is SGHNT and CDR2 YYREEE (reference sequence).

This rearrangement joins TRBV5-1 to TRBJ2-2; D unresolved. The CDR3 length is 15 residues. Germline CDR1 and CDR2: SGHRS and YFSETQ. The V end was cut by 0 bases, the J end by 2 bases, with 8 bases between. The DNA for the CDR3 is TGCGCCAGCAGCTTGGGGTGGTACAACACCGGGGAGCTGTTTTTT. It is translated as CASSLGWYNTGELFF.

The sample holds a few counts of this clone. The genes are TRBV7-9 and TRBJ2-7; D gene ambiguous. The germline V gene encodes CDR1 SEHNR and CDR2 FQNEAQ (reference sequence). The ends were cut back, 1 base at V and 0 bases at J, with 13 bases in the middle. This CDR3 has 16 residues. CDR3 region: CASSLGKGPTSYEQYF. The CDR3 coding sequence is TGTGCCAGCAGCTTAGGAAAGGGTCCAACCTCCTACGAGCAGTACTTC.

The chain uses TRBV6-1 and TRBJ2-5; 7 nucleotides line up with TRBD2. In germline, CDR1 is MNHNS, CDR2 SASEGT. This CDR3 contains 15 residues. J lost 0 bases, V lost 0 bases, and 1 base had no gene match. DNA for the CDR3: TGTGCCAGCAGTGAAGCGGGGGGGTACCAAGAGACCCAGTACTTC. This translates into CASSEAGGYQETQYF.

Only a few counts were recorded for this clone. The J gene is TRBJ2-7, the V gene TRBV7-9, with TRBD2 as a possible D gene (6 bases). Germline CDR1 is SEHNR and CDR2 is FQNEAQ (reference sequence). Trimming took 8 bases from V and 3 from J, leaving 11 bases between them. CDR3 length: 12 amino acids. DNA of the CDR3: TGTGCCAGCTCAGGAGGGATCTACGAGCAGTACTTC. It specifies CASSGGIYEQYF.

The chain links TRBV5-6 to TRBJ1-2, with D maybe TRBD1 (5 bases). This CDR3 region has 13 residues. Trimming shortened V by 4 bases and J by 3 bases, and 10 bases separated the two germline ends. Per germline, CDR1 SGHDT and CDR2 YYEEEE. CDR3 amino acids: CASSGGEDYGYTF. CDR3 nucleotide sequence: TGTGCCAGCAGCGGAGGGGAGGACTATGGCTACACCTTC.

This clone was observed a few times. The J gene is TRBJ2-7, the V gene TRBV11-2, with TRBD1 identical over 7 bases. CDR3 length equals 13 residues. The junction had 3 bases not matched to a gene; V was cut back by 5 bases and J by 2 bases. Germline V gene data show CDR1 as SGHAT and CDR2 as FQNNGV. The CDR3 reads CASSVGTAYEQYF. The CDR3 region has the DNA TGTGCCAGCAGCGTAGGGACAGCCTACGAGCAGTACTTC. Full variable domain (rest looked up from reference TRBV11-2 and TRBJ2-7): EAGVAQSPRYKIIEKRQSVAFWCNPISGHATLYWYQQILGQGPKLLIQFQNNGVVDDSQLPKDRFSAERLKGVDSTLKIQPAKLEDSAVYLCASSVGTAYEQYFGPGTRLTVT.